This T cell receptor beta chain was sequenced in a study of blood T cell repertoires in COVID-19 (TCRdb year 2020). The study in broad terms: Collaborator samples came from the United States, Italy and Spain and covered acute and convalescent phases of COVID-19. The material from the prospective study consisted of cDNA or gDNA derived from T cells, B-cell-depleted T cells, or PBMCs. The dataset comprised deeply sampled blood TCRbeta repertoires from subjects exposed to, actively infected with, or recovered from COVID-19. A freely available public database, intended as a resource for researchers studying the immune response to SARS-CoV-2, is where the repertoires were released. Samples came from the ongoing ImmuneRACE study (first 160 participants) plus 1,254 subjects from 6 global collaborators. The sample metadata nearly always contained a de-identified subject ID, COVID-19 status, age in years and sex. Where available, HLA class I and class II types were taken from metadata supplied by the sample provider and were not determined by assay-based typing.

TCRbeta CDR3 regions were amplified from genomic DNA using the immunoSEQ Assay, a bias-controlled multiplex PCR. The paper's processing steps were these. The number of nucleated cells in each sample was estimated by amplification of reference gene primers within the assay. To quantify the absolute abundance of each unique TCRbeta CDR3 rearrangement, sequence reads were collapsed and filtered. For each sample, productive Simpson clonality was calculated as the square root of Simpson's diversity index across productive rearrangements. In its TCRdb copy, this immuneACCESS table keeps in-frame sequences only and misses some clones. Where compared with another copy, unresolved V genes explain less than half of these, and the others have no known cause. The V and J calls and the clone size are those of that table, but D and trimming were determined from the DNA. The sample contains 200,000 to 300,000 clones, roughly 88% of them found a single time. The ten largest clones capture about 1.3% of the sample.

Study-wide findings and limitations: How much clinical and demographic metadata was included differed by source and by participant, and the metadata was provided uncurated.

The CDR3 measures 15 amino acids from cysteine to phenylalanine. The entry retains the CDR3 DNA only, 45 bases that are in frame from base 1. Based on the germline V gene, the CDR1 and CDR2 sequences are MNHEY and SVGAGI. Trimmed from V: 7 bases; trimmed from J: 4 bases; junction bases lacking a gene match: 11. Of note for this clone: Its antigen is currently not known. No much larger clone is present one base from it, and per-base qualities are unavailable.

The collaborating institutions used their own protocols to collect whole blood in K2EDTA tubes. For TCRbeta analysis, collaborator samples were shipped as frozen whole blood, as isolated PBMCs, or as DNA extracted from either sample type. The chain is made from TRBV6-5 and TRBJ1-2, with 8 middle bases fitting TRBD1. The specimen was peripheral blood. The receptor was isolated from an older man with acute or convalescent COVID-19. The CDR3 here reads CASTPPQGASYGYTF. The DNA sequence reads TGTGCCAGCACACCTCCCCAGGGGGCAAGCTATGGCTACACCTTC.